This T cell receptor (beta chain) emerged from a study of T cells in Graves' hyperthyroidism and ophthalmopathy. This clonotype was counted between two and nine times. Regions amplified from RNA transcripts were the TCR beta CDR3 regions. When the TCR CDR3 underwent first-round RT-PCR, the HTBI primer set was used. A single record per CDR3 protein comes from TCRdb applying MiXCR to the multiplex PCR reads. In the table there are 300,000 to 400,000 distinct CDR3 sequences, less than 20% of which are singletons. The receptor was derived from a man between 18 and 35 years old with Graves' ophthalmopathy. Sequencing used blood.

The CDR3 DNA sequence: TGTGCCAGCAGCTTGGCTGGGCAGACCGGGGAGCTGTTTTTT. It specifies CASSLAGQTGELFF. This rearrangement joins TRBV11-2 to TRBJ2-2; D remains ambiguous. Germline values: CDR1 SGHAT, CDR2 FQNNGV. This CDR3 has 14 amino acids. With 3 bases removed from V and 5 bases from J, the gap between germline ends came to 10 bases.